This TCR beta chain was retrieved from a study of blood T cell repertoires in COVID-19 (dated by TCRdb to the early 2020s). A note on the overall study: Samples from collaborators originated in the United States, Italy and Spain and spanned both the acute and convalescent phases of COVID-19. The samples were drawn from two sources: the first 160 participants of the ongoing ImmuneRACE study, and 1,200 or so subjects contributed by 6 global collaborators. A de-identified subject ID, COVID-19 status, age in years and sex were almost always included in the sample metadata. Where available, HLA class I and class II types were taken from metadata supplied by the sample provider and were not determined by assay-based typing. Subjects who had been exposed to COVID-19, were actively infected with it, or had recovered from it provided the deeply sampled blood TCRbeta repertoires that made up the dataset. The repertoires were released in a freely available public database meant as a resource for research on the immune response to SARS-CoV-2. The material from the prospective study consisted of cDNA or gDNA derived from T cells, B-cell-depleted T cells, or PBMCs.

TCRbeta CDR3 regions were amplified from genomic DNA using the immunoSEQ Assay, a bias-controlled multiplex PCR. As for the original processing: The number of nucleated cells in each sample was estimated by amplification of reference gene primers within the assay. To quantify the absolute abundance of each unique TCRbeta CDR3 rearrangement, sequence reads were collapsed and filtered. For each sample, productive Simpson clonality was calculated by taking the square root of Simpson's diversity index across productive rearrangements. TCRdb obtained this table from immuneACCESS and retained in-frame rearrangements with V and J assigned. These tables miss some clones; where compared with another copy, unresolved V genes account for less than half of the shortfall, and the remainder is unexplained. V, J and clone size are those of that table, while D and trimming were read from the DNA. This sample gives around 100,000 clones in total; just over 85% of them show up just once. The ten largest account for less than 3.5% of the sample.

General study outcomes and caveats: How much clinical and demographic metadata was included differed by source and by participant, and the metadata was provided uncurated.

A remark on this clone: What antigen it recognizes has not been identified. Base qualities are not at hand, and no much larger clone is one base apart.

Participants in the prospective study were enrolled through a virtual design, were aged roughly 18 to 100 years, and lived in roughly 24 United States geographic areas. To assign participants to cohorts, the prospective study relied on clinical history that participants themselves reported in a screening survey and a study questionnaire. Recovered participants in ImmuneRACE Cohort 3 were defined as having two consecutive negative NP/OP PCR tests, clearance from a healthcare professional, or resolution of symptoms. Mobile phlebotomists in the prospective study collected whole blood, serum and a nasopharyngeal or oropharyngeal swab from every participant. Participants in the prospective study had the option to provide additional blood draws and questionnaires over an approximately two-month period. Before DNA extraction, blood samples from the prospective study were shipped at room temperature or frozen.

Sequenced sample: PBMCs or T cells enriched from blood (not recorded which). The clonotype comes from a woman in her forties or fifties who had recovered from COVID-19.

For the CDR3, the sequence is CASSLRGTGELFF. The sequenced DNA is TGTGCCAGCAGTCTAAGGGGGACCGGGGAGCTGTTTTTT. The chain couples TRBV6-5 to TRBJ2-2; a tentative D call is TRBD1 (6 bases match). The trim is 5 bases for V and 5 bases for J, with a gap of 9 bases between the germline ends. The germline V gene supplies CDR1 MNHEY and CDR2 SVGAGI. The CDR3 sequence holds 13 residues, the cysteine and phenylalanine included. Solely the CDR3 DNA is kept, with 39 bases framed from the first base.